Below are 29 T cell receptor beta chains sequenced from a single sample in a study of shared clonotypes between healthy human individuals. Libraries were prepared by immunoSEQ multiplex PCR; TCRdb keeps only in-frame clonotypes and omits some of them. The sample contains fewer than 600,000 clones, about four fifths of which appear only once. The material sequenced was PBMCs. These receptors were taken from a woman aged 40 to 50 in good health. Some clones in this sample may be carry-over from other donors' samples.

Concerning this clone itself: This CDR3 is also generated by other DNA sequences in the sample. V usage is TRBV20-1 and J usage is TRBJ2-3, with no clear D. CDR3 length: 11 residues. The V end was cut by 6 bases, the J end by 4 bases, with 8 bases between. Germline V CDR1 and CDR2: DFQATT, SNEGSKA (reference sequence). The CDR3: CSAPRADTQYF. The CDR3 DNA follows: TGCAGTGCCCCTAGGGCAGATACGCAGTATTTT.

This chain connects TRBV7-8 to TRBJ1-6; D is undetermined. The CDR3 extends over 18 amino acids. Trimming took off 5 bases at V and 0 bases at J, with 17 bases between the two ends. Germline V gene sequence: CDR1 SGHVS, CDR2 FQNEAQ. Here the CDR3 reads CASSPGIRESSYNSPLHF. Written as DNA, the CDR3 is TGTGCCAGCAGCCCAGGCATACGCGAGAGCTCCTATAATTCACCCCTCCACTTT.

The rearrangement uses TRBV30 and TRBJ1-6; TRBD1 matches at 8 bases. V trimming: 4 bases; J trimming: 9 bases; junction bases outside the gene matches: 8. Germline V CDR1 and CDR2: GTSNPN, SVGIG (reference sequence). The CDR3 has 14 amino acids. CDR3 loop: CAWTEGQGISPLHF. The CDR3 DNA reads as TGTGCCTGGACCGAAGGACAGGGAATTTCACCCCTCCACTTT.

With regard to this clone: The same CDR3 can be traced to other DNA sequences in this sample. The chain links TRBV9 to TRBJ1-2; D ambiguous. CDR1 is SGDLS, CDR2 YYNGEE, per germline. The CDR3 is made up of 15 amino acids. Deletions cut 0 bases from V and 1 base from J, with 10 bases between. The CDR3 protein is CASSVGGSSNYGYTF. Written as DNA, the CDR3 is TGTGCCAGCAGCGTAGGAGGGTCCAGTAACTATGGCTACACCTTC. The full variable domain, completed using reference TRBV9 and TRBJ1-2, is DSGVTQTPKHLITATGQRVTLRCSPRSGDLSVYWYQQSLDQGLQFLIQYYNGEERAKGNILERFSAQQFPDLHSELNLSSLELGDSALYFCASSVGGSSNYGYTFGSGTRLTVV.

The V call is TRBV7-9, the J call TRBJ1-2, with D possibly matching TRBD1 (5 bases). Germline CDR1 and CDR2: SEHNR and FQNEAQ (reference sequence). Trimming stripped 6 bases from V and 7 bases from J, with 18 bases between. The CDR3 has 14 residues. CDR3: CASRPGTDASGYTF. Here the CDR3 DNA reads TGTGCCAGCAGACCCGGGACGGACGCCTCTGGCTACACCTTC.

V usage is TRBV4-3 and J usage is TRBJ2-1; D is possibly TRBD2 (6 bases). CDR1 is LGHNA, CDR2 YSLEER, per germline. This CDR3 has 16 amino acids. Trimming took 0 bases from V and 4 from J, leaving 13 bases between them. Written as DNA, the CDR3 is TGCGCCAGCAGCCAAGATACTGGCGGGATTTACAATGAGCAGTTCTTC. Translation: CASSQDTGGIYNEQFF.

Points on this clone: Its ends do not fully match the called genes, so a read error is possible. This chain links TRBV28 with TRBJ2-3; no clear D. The CDR3 has 14 amino acids. Germline V gene data show CDR1 as MDHEN and CDR2 as SYDVKM. In nucleotides, the CDR3 is TGTGCCAGCAGTTCCGGGTTTAGCACAGATGCGCAGTATTTT. It yields the protein CASSSGFSTDAQYF.

The chain carries TRBV7-9 and TRBJ2-2; 10 bases line up with TRBD1. In germline, CDR1 is SEHNR, CDR2 FQNEAQ (reference sequence). The junction had 10 bases not matched to a gene; V was cut back by 5 bases and J by 7 bases. This CDR3 is 16 amino acids long. CDR3 in DNA: TGTGCCAGCAGCCCGCGGGACAGGGGTGTAAACGGGGAGCTGTTTTTT. Amino acid sequence: CASSPRDRGVNGELFF.

The chain joins TRBV6-5 to TRBJ1-1; 11 bases are a match to TRBD1. CDR3 length: 15 amino acids. Germline V lookup: CDR1 MNHEY, CDR2 SVGAGI. V was clipped by 2 bases and J by 3 bases; unmatched bases: 2. In DNA form, the CDR3 reads TGTGCCAGCAGTTACGGGGACAGGGGGGACACTGAAGCTTTCTTT. Translating it yields CASSYGDRGDTEAFF.

With regard to this clone: The same CDR3 is also encoded by other DNA sequences in this sample. The J gene is TRBJ2-2, the V gene TRBV6-5; D unresolved. CDR3 length: 13 residues. The germline gives CDR1 MNHEY, CDR2 SVGAGI. The ends were cut back, 2 bases at V and 4 bases at J, with 5 bases in the middle. CDR3 protein: CASSYPGTGELFF. The CDR3 DNA sequence: TGTGCCAGCAGTTACCCGGGCACCGGGGAGCTGTTTTTT.

This chain joins TRBV7-6 and TRBJ2-5, with 10 bases identical to TRBD1. Losses at the gene ends were 5 bases for V and 5 bases for J; bases not matched to a gene: 8. The CDR3 runs to 15 residues. CDR1 is SGHVS, CDR2 FNYEAQ, per germline. The CDR3 DNA sequence: TGTGCCAGCAGCCCGCGACAGGGGGCCTGGGAGACCCAGTACTTC. Its translation: CASSPRQGAWETQYF.

This clone was detected once. The chain carries TRBV5-4 and TRBJ2-7, with D perhaps TRBD1 (6 bases). The CDR3 covers 13 residues. Trimming took off 4 bases at V and 2 bases at J, with 10 bases between the two ends. Germline V gene lookup returns CDR1 SGHNT and CDR2 YYREEE (reference sequence). The DNA of the CDR3 is TGTGCCAGCAGCGTGGGGGCCCCCTACGAGCAGTACTTC. Translating gives CASSVGAPYEQYF.

The chain recombines TRBV30 with TRBJ1-4, with TRBD1 matching 9 bases. Germline V gene data show CDR1 as GTSNPN and CDR2 as SVGIG (reference sequence). The CDR3 runs to 15 residues. V shed 2 bases, J shed 8 bases, and the junction held 9 bases outside the gene matches. The CDR3 nucleotides are TGTGCCTGGAGTACACTAACAGGGGGCGCCGAAAAACTGTTTTTT. It translates to CAWSTLTGGAEKLFF.

With respect to this clone: At one boundary the junction diverges from the germline segment, which might be a read error. V gene TRBV4-2 combines with J gene TRBJ1-3; D is possibly TRBD1 (5 bases). In germline, CDR1 is LGHNA, CDR2 YNFKEQ. This CDR3 comprises 16 residues. The chain's CDR3 is CASNNPTEPSGDTIYF. CDR3 DNA sequence: TGTGCCAGCAACAATCCGACAGAGCCTTCTGGAGACACCATATATTTT.

The rearrangement uses TRBV7-6 and TRBJ2-7; D perhaps matches TRBD2 (6 bases). Between the trimmed V and J ends, which lost 0 bases and 3 bases, there was a span of 6 bases. Germline V gene lookup returns CDR1 SGHVS and CDR2 FNYEAQ. The CDR3 has 13 amino acids. The CDR3 bases are TGTGCCAGCAGCTTAGCGGGGGGCTACGAGCAGTACTTC. Translated, it gives CASSLAGGYEQYF. Combining the CDR3 with reference TRBV7-6 and TRBJ2-7 gives the whole variable domain GAGVSQSPRYKVTKRGQDVALRCDPISGHVSLYWYRQALGQGPEFLTYFNYEAQQDKSGLPNDRFSAERPEGSISTLTIQRTEQRDSAMYRCASSLAGGYEQYFGPGTRLTVT.

The chain uses TRBV10-3 and TRBJ1-1; tentative D call: TRBD1 (5 bases). The CDR3 runs to 13 residues. Germline V CDR1 and CDR2: ENHRY, SYGVKD. V was trimmed by 7 bases and J by 1 base, leaving 10 bases between them. The CDR3 region is CAITLTANTEAFF. CDR3 bases: TGTGCCATCACCTTGACAGCGAACACTGAAGCTTTCTTT.

The chain carries TRBV19 and TRBJ2-5; D may be TRBD2 (6 bases). CDR1 LNHDA and CDR2 SQIVND come from the germline V gene (reference sequence). The V end lost 7 bases, the J end lost 5 bases, and 14 bases lay between the germline ends. The CDR3 contains 13 residues. Written as DNA, the CDR3 is TGTGCCAGTACCGGCGGACTACGGGAGACCCAGTACTTC. It is translated as CASTGGLRETQYF.

Note on this clone: This CDR3 is also generated by other DNA sequences in the sample. The chain employs TRBV18 and TRBJ1-1; the match to TRBD1 covers 8 bases. V lost 3 bases and J lost 7; bases outside the gene matches: 1. CDR1 is KGHSH, CDR2 LQKENI, per germline. The CDR3 totals 12 residues. In DNA, the CDR3 is TGTGCCAGCTCACCCGGACAGGGTGAAGCTTTCTTT. Translation gives CASSPGQGEAFF. The full variable domain, in which reference TRBV18 and TRBJ1-1 provide the parts outside the CDR3, is NAGVMQNPRHLVRRRGQEARLRCSPMKGHSHVYWYRQLPEEGLKFMVYLQKENIIDESGMPKERFSAEFPKEGPSILRIQQVVRGDSAAYFCASSPGQGEAFFGQGTRLTVV.

This chain joins TRBV28 and TRBJ1-1; D might be TRBD1 (5 bases). The CDR3 spans 16 residues. The germline gives CDR1 MDHEN, CDR2 SYDVKM. V lost 6 bases and J lost 4, with 21 bases in between. As DNA, the CDR3 is TGTGCCAGCAGCCCCTGGGTCGGGGCTTTGCTCACTGAAGCTTTCTTT. Amino acid sequence: CASSPWVGALLTEAFF.

The chain joins TRBV5-1 to TRBJ2-7, with 10 bases identical to TRBD1. This CDR3 has 14 residues. J was trimmed by 2 bases and V by 6 bases; bases with no gene match: 5. From germline, CDR1 is SGHRS and CDR2 YFSETQ. In DNA form, the CDR3 reads TGCGCCAGCACGCGGACAGGGGGGCCCTACGAGCAGTACTTC. Protein: CASTRTGGPYEQYF.

This clone appeared a single time. This sequence joins TRBV28 and TRBJ2-7, with D unclear. Looked up from germline, CDR1 is MDHEN and CDR2 is SYDVKM. The CDR3 length is 12 residues. V was clipped by 10 bases and J by 2 bases, with 12 bases between them. The CDR3 bases are TGTGCCACAGTGACCGATACCTACGAGCAGTACTTC. It codes for CATVTDTYEQYF.

This chain connects TRBV7-2 to TRBJ1-2, with D perhaps matching TRBD1 (6 bases). This CDR3 comprises 16 residues. CDR1 and CDR2 from the germline V gene are SGHTA and FQGNSA. The V gene lost 1 base and the J gene lost 4 bases, with 16 bases spanning the gap. The CDR3 region is CASSLEAGGQLYGYTF. The DNA of the CDR3 is TGTGCCAGCAGCTTAGAGGCGGGGGGGCAGCTCTATGGCTACACCTTC.

Comments on this clone: This sequence is one base from a far larger clone and is likely a read error. DNA of the CDR3: TGTGCCAGCAGCTTATGGGTGGAGACCCAGTACTTC. Its protein is CASSLWVETQYF. V usage is TRBV7-9 and J usage is TRBJ2-5; D unclear. Trimming stripped 2 bases from V and 5 bases from J, with 6 bases between. Germline V gene sequence: CDR1 SEHNR, CDR2 FQNEAQ (reference sequence). The CDR3 spans 12 residues.

This chain connects TRBV14 to TRBJ2-2; D is uncertain. The ends were cut back, 1 base at V and 5 bases at J, with 8 bases in the middle. The CDR3 has 14 residues. Germline V gene sequence: CDR1 SGHDN, CDR2 FVKESK. CDR3 protein: CASSQVISTGELFF. CDR3 sequence (DNA): TGTGCCAGCAGCCAAGTTATAAGTACCGGGGAGCTGTTTTTT.

In this sample, this clone turned up once. V and J are TRBV19 and TRBJ1-2; the D is unclear. CDR3 length: 11 amino acids. CDR1 is LNHDA and CDR2 is SQIVND in the germline V gene (reference sequence). Trimming removed 4 bases at V and 4 bases at J, with 4 bases between. The CDR3 reads CASSNLYGYTF. CDR3 DNA: TGTGCCAGTAGTAACCTCTATGGCTACACCTTC.

V and J are TRBV5-6 and TRBJ2-5; D gene ambiguous. The closer fit of TRBJ2-7 to the DNA end suggests the J call may be wrong. Per the germline V gene, CDR1 is SGHDT and CDR2 is YYEEEE. This CDR3 is built from 12 residues. The chain's CDR3 is CASSLGAYEQYF. For the CDR3, the DNA is TGTGCCAGCAGCTTGGGGGCCTACGAGCAGTACTTC.

The chain carries TRBV5-1 and TRBJ2-3, with TRBD2 identical over 9 bases. CDR1 and CDR2 from the germline V gene are SGHRS and YFSETQ. J gave up 4 bases and V 6 bases, and 12 bases lay outside the gene matches. The CDR3 is 16 amino acids. The CDR3 sequence: CASNMAGTSSSDTQYF. The CDR3, as DNA: TGCGCCAGCAACATGGCAGGGACTAGCTCCTCAGATACGCAGTATTTT.

To note about this clone: The sample contains more than one DNA sequence encoding this CDR3. The chain recombines TRBV30 with TRBJ1-3, with a weak D call TRBD1 (5 bases). Germline V lookup: CDR1 GTSNPN, CDR2 SVGIG (reference sequence). The CDR3 length is 14 residues. The ends were cut back, 0 bases at V and 2 bases at J, with 8 bases in the middle. The CDR3, as DNA: TGTGCCTGGAGTGTGGGAGGGGCTGGAAACACCATATATTTT. Its translation is CAWSVGGAGNTIYF.

The chain uses TRBV18 and TRBJ2-7; perhaps TRBD1 as D (5 bases). Germline CDR1 KGHSH, CDR2 LQKENI. The V gene lost 2 bases and the J gene lost 5 bases, with 10 bases spanning the gap. The CDR3 length is 13 residues. In nucleotides, the CDR3 is TGTGCCAGCTCACCAGAATGGGGCCACGAGCAGTACTTC. Translated: CASSPEWGHEQYF.